These T cell receptor beta chains were read from a single sample in a study of T-cell reconstitution after alpha-beta-depleted transplantation in children. MiXCR, run by TCRdb on the PCR reads, gives a single entry per CDR3 protein. Of some 450,000 distinct CDR3 sequences in the sample, over 40% are singletons; the top ten hold 27%. The sample in question was PBMCs, obtained before TCRalphabeta/CD19-depleted stem cell transplant. Every receptor here comes from a girl aged 2-9 years with aplastic anemia, due to receive a stem cell transplant. Each CDR3 is given with its conserved first and last residue. The D gene is left open where the match is weak. Some rows mark clone size as missing; the rest say once, few, many or name a class of expanded clone.

J gene | CDR3 length | V gene | clone size | D gene | CDR3 protein | CDR3 DNA
TRBJ1-2 | 13 | TRBV29-1 | few | - | CSASFRGLYGYTF | TGCAGCGCTTCTTTCCGGGGCCTCTATGGCTACACCTTC
TRBJ2-7 | 11 | TRBV5-1 | many | - | CASNRDNEQYF | TGCGCCAGCAACAGGGATAACGAGCAGTACTTC
TRBJ2-3 | 17 | TRBV7-6 | once | - | CASSLETGYGSTDTQYF | TGTGCCAGCAGCTTAGAAACGGGATATGGTTCGACAGATACGCAGTATTTT
TRBJ2-7 | 15 | TRBV7-6 | - | - | CASSLESDGSGEQYF | TGTGCCAGCAGCTTAGAGTCGGACGGGAGCGGCGAGCAGTACTTC
TRBJ2-1 | 16 | TRBV7-2 | - | TRBD2 | CASSLVGGSGVNEQFF | TGTGCCAGCAGCTTAGTAGGCGGGAGTGGTGTCAATGAGCAGTTCTTC
TRBJ2-1 | 15 | TRBV5-1 | - | TRBD1 | CASSGETGGINEQFF | TGCGCCAGCAGTGGCGAGACAGGGGGCATCAATGAGCAGTTCTTC
TRBJ2-5 | 14 | TRBV18 | - | - | CASSPRWKEETQHF | TGTGCCAGCTCACCAAGGTGGAAAGAAGAGACCCAGCACTTC
TRBJ2-3 | 15 | TRBV29-1 | - | - | CSVETGGQFPDTQYF | TGCAGCGTTGAAACGGGTGGACAGTTTCCAGATACGCAGTATTTT
TRBJ1-1 | 13 | TRBV19 | - | - | CACRQTPNTEAFF | TGTGCCTGCCGACAGACTCCGAACACTGAAGCTTTCTTT
TRBJ2-1 | 15 | TRBV29-1 | - | TRBD1 | CSAQDTGAAYNEQFF | TGCAGCGCTCAGGATACAGGGGCGGCCTACAATGAGCAGTTCTTC
TRBJ2-7 | 16 | TRBV7-2 | few | - | CASRPNLGGTTYEQYF | TGTGCCAGCAGGCCTAACCTGGGAGGCACCACCTACGAGCAGTACTTC
TRBJ1-1 | 15 | TRBV5-1 | once | - | CASSLVLVLNTEAFF | TGCGCCAGCAGCTTGGTCCTGGTTCTGAACACTGAAGCTTTCTTT
TRBJ2-7 | 12 | TRBV20-1 | - | - | CSAVADPYEQYF | TGCAGTGCCGTAGCGGACCCCTACGAGCAGTACTTC
TRBJ2-5 | 13 | TRBV7-2 | - | - | CASSRGRIETQYF | TGTGCCAGCAGCCGCGGCCGTATAGAGACCCAGTACTTC
TRBJ2-7 | 15 | TRBV12-3/TRBV12-4 | - | - | CASSPSLGQTYEQYF | TGTGCCAGCAGCCCCTCCCTCGGGCAGACGTACGAGCAGTACTTC
TRBJ2-7 | 13 | TRBV7-9 | - | - | CASSFPPLYEQYF | TGTGCCAGCAGCTTCCCCCCTCTCTACGAGCAGTACTTC
TRBJ2-3 | 14 | TRBV4-2 | few | - | CASSQDTGGDTQYF | TGTGCCAGCAGCCAAGATACGGGCGGTGATACGCAGTATTTT
TRBJ2-7 | 16 | TRBV20-1 | many | - | CSAPTGGLALMGEQYF | TGCAGTGCTCCCACGGGGGGCCTTGCCCTAATGGGGGAGCAGTACTTC
TRBJ2-5 | 15 | TRBV6-5 | few | TRBD2 | CASSSIRRGGETQYF | TGTGCCAGCAGTTCAATACGAAGGGGAGGGGAGACCCAGTACTTC
TRBJ2-1 | 15 | TRBV10-3 | few | - | CAISESGVSYNEQFF | TGTGCCATCAGTGAAAGCGGTGTCTCCTACAATGAGCAGTTCTTC
TRBJ2-5 | 14 | TRBV5-5 | - | TRBD1 | CASSLQQGWETQYF | TGTGCCAGCAGCCTCCAACAGGGGTGGGAGACCCAGTACTTC
TRBJ2-1 | 14 | TRBV27 | many | - | CASSLGAGNNEQFF | TGTGCCAGCAGTTTGGGGGCAGGGAACAATGAGCAGTTCTTC
TRBJ2-5 | 15 | TRBV9 | few | TRBD2 | CASSVSGSSQETQYF | TGTGCCAGCAGCGTAAGCGGGAGCAGCCAAGAGACCCAGTACTTC
TRBJ2-1 | 15 | TRBV10-3 | - | - | CAISDPRVGTGEQFF | TGTGCCATCAGTGATCCCAGGGTCGGGACGGGTGAGCAGTTCTTC